This TCR beta chain was recorded in a study of shared clonotypes between healthy human individuals. Study-level information: Each donor had three CD4 naive, three CD4 memory, two CD8 naive and one CD8 memory plate.

V trimming: 8 bases; J trimming: 0 bases; junction bases outside the gene matches: 16. Germline CDR1 ENHRY, CDR2 SYGVKD. The CDR3 has 18 amino acids. Study outcomes and limitations: Among non-shared clonotypes, generation probabilities were lower than among those shared by all four donors.

As for this clone: Its antigen remains unidentified.

Caucasian adults living in Nashville, Tennessee, provided all samples. The authors split each subset's genomic DNA evenly across several immunoSEQ plates. The method was immunoSEQ multiplex PCR; TCRdb's version includes in-frame clones alone and lacks a portion of them. The sample has approximately 340,000 clones; less than 85% are singletons. The specimen was memory CD4+ T cells sorted from blood. The sample's subset: CD45RA-negative fraction. The chain couples TRBV10-3 to TRBJ1-2; 9 bases match TRBD1. This sequence was found in a man aged 25 to 40 in good health. Written as DNA, the CDR3 is TGTGCCATCCATTCAGTGAAGTCTAGGGACAGGGCTAACTATGGCTACACCTTC. Encoded protein: CAIHSVKSRDRANYGYTF.